This T cell receptor beta chain was captured by sequencing in a study of cytomegalovirus exposure and HLA in healthy donors. Study-level information: Roughly 80 million unique TCRs from HLA-typed donors made up an early data release. Whole-study findings and limits: The study labeled under 200 TCR beta chains cytomegalovirus-associated. An analysis that was carried out later associated 16,000 or so TCR beta sequences with HLA alleles at 0.05 false discovery rate.

PCR was performed using 60 Vbeta and 13 Jbeta primers. In the source study's methods: Unique TCR beta chains numbered 80 million to 95 million in a later analysis, with about 9.9 million shared. The protocol was immunoSEQ multiplex PCR, while the TCRdb copy is restricted to in-frame clones and leaves out a portion. V, J and clone size derive from that table, while D and trimming were established from the DNA sequence. The data show 100,000 or so clones, approximately 16% seen once. The CDR3 covers 16 residues. Germline V gene sequence: CDR1 SGHNT, CDR2 YYREEE (reference sequence). This clone was detected only a few times. What it binds is unknown.

The sequence was obtained from a female donor in good health and CMV-seronegative. The gene calls are TRBV5-4 and TRBJ2-5; 9 bases match TRBD1. The J call may be wrong; the DNA end is better matched by TRBJ2-7. Sequencing input: PBMCs. The CDR3 DNA sequence: TGTGCCAGCAGCGCCCGGGCCGGGACAGGGTCCAACGAGCAGTACTTC. This encodes CASSARAGTGSNEQYF.